This TCR beta chain was recovered during a study of regulatory T cells in long-lasting Graves disease. This clonotype was found a few times. The TCR beta library used iRepertoire HTBI primers with Arm-PCR amplification of CDR3. TCRdb itself ran the multiplex PCR reads through MiXCR, one entry per CDR3 protein. The sample carries 400,000 to 600,000 distinct CDR3 sequences, roughly 21% recorded once. Specified time point: persistent/refractory GD, antithyroid drugs over 5 years with positive TRAb. The authors made the TCR library using RNA they extracted from PBMCs. The patients included were those that came from an endocrinology department in Xi'an, China. The TCR originated in a female donor with Graves disease. The material was peripheral blood mononuclear cells (PBMCs), obtained when the disease was refractory, from a patient treated with antithyroid drugs.

CDR3 sequence: CASSLLTGWAPYEQYF. CDR3 nucleotide sequence: TGTGCCAGCAGCTTATTGACAGGGTGGGCTCCCTACGAGCAGTACTTC. J is TRBJ2-7 and V is TRBV7-2; TRBD1 matches at 7 bases. In germline, CDR1 is SGHTA, CDR2 FQGNSA. This CDR3 has 16 residues. J gave up 2 bases and V 2 bases, and 9 bases lay outside the gene matches.